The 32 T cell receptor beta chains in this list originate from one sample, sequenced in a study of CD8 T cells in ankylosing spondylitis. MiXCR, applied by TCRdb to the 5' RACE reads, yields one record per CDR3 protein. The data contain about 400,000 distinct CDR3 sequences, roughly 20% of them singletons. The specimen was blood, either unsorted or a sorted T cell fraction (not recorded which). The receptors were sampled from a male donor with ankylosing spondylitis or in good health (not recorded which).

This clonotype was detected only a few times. The CDR3 DNA follows: TGTGCCATCAGTGAGCCAAGCGAGGCTAGCGGGGGTATTGGGGAGACCCAGTACTTC. Protein: CAISEPSEASGGIGETQYF. V usage is TRBV10-3 and J usage is TRBJ2-5; 10 bases are a match to TRBD2. The CDR3 totals 19 residues. V trimming: 2 bases; J trimming: 5 bases; junction bases outside the gene matches: 17. Germline V gives CDR1 ENHRY, CDR2 SYGVKD.

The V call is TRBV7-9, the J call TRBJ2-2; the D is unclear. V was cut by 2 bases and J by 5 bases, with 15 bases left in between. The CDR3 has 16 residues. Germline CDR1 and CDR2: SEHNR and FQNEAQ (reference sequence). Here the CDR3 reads CASSLTRTPRTGELFF. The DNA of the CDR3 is TGTGCCAGCAGCTTAACACGGACCCCGAGGACCGGGGAGCTGTTTTTT.

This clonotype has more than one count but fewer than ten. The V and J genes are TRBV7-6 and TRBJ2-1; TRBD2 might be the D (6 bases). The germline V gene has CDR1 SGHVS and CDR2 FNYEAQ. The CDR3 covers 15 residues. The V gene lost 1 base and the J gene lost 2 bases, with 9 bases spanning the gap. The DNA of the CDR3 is TGTGCCAGCAGCTTAGGGGACTGGACCTACAATGAGCAGTTCTTC. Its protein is CASSLGDWTYNEQFF.

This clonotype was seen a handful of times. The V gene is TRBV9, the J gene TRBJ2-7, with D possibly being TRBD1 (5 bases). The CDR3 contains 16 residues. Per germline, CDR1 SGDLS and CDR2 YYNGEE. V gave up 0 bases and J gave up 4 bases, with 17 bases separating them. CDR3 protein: CASSVGGTSKEYEQYF. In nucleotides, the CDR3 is TGTGCCAGCAGCGTAGGGGGCACCTCGAAGGAGTACGAGCAGTACTTC.

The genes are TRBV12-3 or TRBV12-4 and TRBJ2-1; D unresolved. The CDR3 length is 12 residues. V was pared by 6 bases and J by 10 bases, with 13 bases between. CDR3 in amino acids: CASRVPGSEQFF. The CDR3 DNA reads TGTGCCAGCAGGGTGCCGGGTTCCGAGCAGTTCTTC.

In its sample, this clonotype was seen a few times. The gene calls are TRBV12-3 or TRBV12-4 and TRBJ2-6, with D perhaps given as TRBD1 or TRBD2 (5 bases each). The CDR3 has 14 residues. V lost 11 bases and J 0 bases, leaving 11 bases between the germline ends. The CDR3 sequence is CASSGPSGANVLTF. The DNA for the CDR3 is TGTGCCTCGTCGGGGCCCTCTGGGGCCAACGTCCTGACTTTC.

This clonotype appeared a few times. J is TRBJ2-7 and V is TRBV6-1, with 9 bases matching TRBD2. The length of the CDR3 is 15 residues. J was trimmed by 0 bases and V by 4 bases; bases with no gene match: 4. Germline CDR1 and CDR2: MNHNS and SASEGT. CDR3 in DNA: TGTGCCAGCAGTGTGAGCGGGGGGAGCTCCTACGAGCAGTACTTC. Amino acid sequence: CASSVSGGSSYEQYF.

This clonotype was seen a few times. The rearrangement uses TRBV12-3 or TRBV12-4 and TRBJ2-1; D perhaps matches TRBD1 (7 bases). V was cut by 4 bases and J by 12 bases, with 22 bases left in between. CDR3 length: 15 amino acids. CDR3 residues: CASSSVSGGSRVQFF. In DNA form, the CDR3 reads TGTGCCAGCAGTTCGGTATCAGGGGGGTCCCGAGTGCAGTTCTTC.

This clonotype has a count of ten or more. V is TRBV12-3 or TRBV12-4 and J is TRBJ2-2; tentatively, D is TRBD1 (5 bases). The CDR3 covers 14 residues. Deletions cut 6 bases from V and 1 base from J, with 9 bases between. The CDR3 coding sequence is TGTGCCAGCAGCCTAACAGGGAACACCGGGGAGCTGTTTTTT. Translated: CASSLTGNTGELFF.

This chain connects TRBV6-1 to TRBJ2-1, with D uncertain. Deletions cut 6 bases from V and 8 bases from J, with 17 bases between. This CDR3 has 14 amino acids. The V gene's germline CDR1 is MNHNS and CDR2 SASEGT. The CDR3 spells CASSPGRSLHEQFF. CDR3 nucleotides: TGTGCCAGCAGCCCGGGTCGAAGTCTCCATGAGCAGTTCTTC.

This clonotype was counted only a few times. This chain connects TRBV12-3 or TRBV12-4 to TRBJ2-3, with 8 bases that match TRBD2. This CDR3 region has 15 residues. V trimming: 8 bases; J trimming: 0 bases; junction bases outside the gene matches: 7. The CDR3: CASSSGGSSTDTQYF. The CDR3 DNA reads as TGTGCCAGCTCCTCGGGGGGGAGTAGCACAGATACGCAGTATTTT.

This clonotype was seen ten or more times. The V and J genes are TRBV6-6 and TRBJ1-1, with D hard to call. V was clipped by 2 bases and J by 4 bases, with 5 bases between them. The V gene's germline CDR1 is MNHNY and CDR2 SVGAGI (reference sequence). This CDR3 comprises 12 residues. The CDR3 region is CASSYLVTEAFF. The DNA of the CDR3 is TGTGCCAGCAGTTACCTGGTCACTGAAGCTTTCTTT.

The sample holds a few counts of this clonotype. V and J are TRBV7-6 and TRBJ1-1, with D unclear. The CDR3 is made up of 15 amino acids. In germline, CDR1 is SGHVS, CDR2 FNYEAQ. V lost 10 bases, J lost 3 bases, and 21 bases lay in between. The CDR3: CAIEPVEYGDTEAFF. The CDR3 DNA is TGTGCCATAGAACCAGTCGAGTATGGTGACACTGAAGCTTTCTTT.

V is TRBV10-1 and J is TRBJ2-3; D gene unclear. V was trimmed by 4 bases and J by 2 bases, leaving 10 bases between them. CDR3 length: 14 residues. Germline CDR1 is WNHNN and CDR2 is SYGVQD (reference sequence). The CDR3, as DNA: TGCGCCAGCAGTGCTGAGGAGAACACAGATACGCAGTATTTT. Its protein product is CASSAEENTDTQYF.

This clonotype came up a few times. DNA for the CDR3: TGCAGTGCTAGAGATAGGGAGCGGTACCAAGAGACCCAGTACTTC. Protein product: CSARDRERYQETQYF. This rearrangement joins TRBV20-1 to TRBJ2-5; weak D call: TRBD2 (5 bases). V was clipped by 0 bases and J by 0 bases, with 11 bases between them. Germline CDR1 DFQATT, CDR2 SNEGSKA (reference sequence). This CDR3 is 15 amino acids long.

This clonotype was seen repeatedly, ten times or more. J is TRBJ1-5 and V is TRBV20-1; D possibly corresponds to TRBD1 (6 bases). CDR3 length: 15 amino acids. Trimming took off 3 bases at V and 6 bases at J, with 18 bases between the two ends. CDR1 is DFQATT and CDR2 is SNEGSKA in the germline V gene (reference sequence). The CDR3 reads CSARGAGLVPQPQHF. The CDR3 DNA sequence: TGCAGTGCTAGGGGGGCAGGGTTGGTCCCTCAGCCCCAGCATTTT.

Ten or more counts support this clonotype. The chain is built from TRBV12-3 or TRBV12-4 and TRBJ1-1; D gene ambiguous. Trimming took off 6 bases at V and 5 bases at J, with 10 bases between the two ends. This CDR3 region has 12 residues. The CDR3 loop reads CASRSGRTEAFF. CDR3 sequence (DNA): TGTGCCAGCAGATCCGGACGGACTGAAGCTTTCTTT.

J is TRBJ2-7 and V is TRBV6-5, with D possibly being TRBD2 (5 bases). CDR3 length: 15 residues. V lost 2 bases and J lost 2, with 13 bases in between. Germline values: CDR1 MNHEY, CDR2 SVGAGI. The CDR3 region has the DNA TGTGCCAGCAGTTACGAAGGAGGTACCACCTACGAGCAGTACTTC. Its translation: CASSYEGGTTYEQYF.

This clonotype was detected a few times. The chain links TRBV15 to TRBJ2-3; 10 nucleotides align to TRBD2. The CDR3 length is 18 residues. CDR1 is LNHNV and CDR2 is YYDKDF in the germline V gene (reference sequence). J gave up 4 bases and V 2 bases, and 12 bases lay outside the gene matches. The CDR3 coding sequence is TGTGCCACCAGCAGAAGAAGGGAGGCTAGCGGGGGCCCAGATACGCAGTATTTT. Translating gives CATSRRREASGGPDTQYF.

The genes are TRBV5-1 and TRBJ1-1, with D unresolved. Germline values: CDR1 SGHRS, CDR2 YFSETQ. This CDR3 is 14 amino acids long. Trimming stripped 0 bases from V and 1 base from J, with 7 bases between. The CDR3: CASSLVPTNTEAFF. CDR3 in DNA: TGCGCCAGCAGCTTGGTTCCCACGAACACTGAAGCTTTCTTT.

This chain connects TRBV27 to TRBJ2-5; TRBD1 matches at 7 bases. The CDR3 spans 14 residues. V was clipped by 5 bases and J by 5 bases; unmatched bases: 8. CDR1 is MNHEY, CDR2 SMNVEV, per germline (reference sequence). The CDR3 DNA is TGTGCCAGCAGTCCGATGACAGGGTTGGAGACCCAGTACTTC. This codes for CASSPMTGLETQYF.

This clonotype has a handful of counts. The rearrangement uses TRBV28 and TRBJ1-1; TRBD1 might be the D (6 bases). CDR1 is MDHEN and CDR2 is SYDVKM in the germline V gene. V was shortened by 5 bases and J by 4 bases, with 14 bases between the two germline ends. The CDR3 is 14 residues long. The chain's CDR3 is CASSLQGLGTEAFF. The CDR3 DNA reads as TGTGCCAGCAGTCTACAGGGCCTTGGCACTGAAGCTTTCTTT.

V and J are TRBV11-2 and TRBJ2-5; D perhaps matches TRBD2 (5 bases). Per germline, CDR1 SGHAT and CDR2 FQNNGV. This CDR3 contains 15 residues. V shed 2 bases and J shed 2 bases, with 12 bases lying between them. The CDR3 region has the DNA TGTGCCAGCAGCTTATTAGAGGGATGGCAAGAGACCCAGTACTTC. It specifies CASSLLEGWQETQYF. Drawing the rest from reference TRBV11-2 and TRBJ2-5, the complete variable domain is EAGVAQSPRYKIIEKRQSVAFWCNPISGHATLYWYQQILGQGPKLLIQFQNNGVVDDSQLPKDRFSAERLKGVDSTLKIQPAKLEDSAVYLCASSLLEGWQETQYFGPGTRLLVL.

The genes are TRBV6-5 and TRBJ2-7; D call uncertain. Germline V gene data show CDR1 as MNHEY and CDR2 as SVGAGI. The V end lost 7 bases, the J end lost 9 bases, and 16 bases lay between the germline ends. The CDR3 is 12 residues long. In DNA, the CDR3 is TGTGCCAGCACCTCCCCCCCGGGCAGGCAGTACTTC. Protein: CASTSPPGRQYF.

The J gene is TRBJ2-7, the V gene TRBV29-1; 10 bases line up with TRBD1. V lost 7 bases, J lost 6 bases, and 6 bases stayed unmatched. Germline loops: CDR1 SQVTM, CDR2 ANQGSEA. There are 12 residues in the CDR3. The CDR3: CSALDRGSEQYF. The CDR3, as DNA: TGCAGCGCCCTGGACAGGGGGTCCGAGCAGTACTTC.

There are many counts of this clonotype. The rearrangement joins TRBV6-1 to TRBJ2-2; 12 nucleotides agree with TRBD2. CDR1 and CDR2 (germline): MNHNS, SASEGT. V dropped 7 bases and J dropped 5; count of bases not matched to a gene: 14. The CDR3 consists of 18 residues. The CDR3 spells CASTLAPSGGAETGELFF. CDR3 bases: TGTGCCAGCACCCTAGCACCTAGCGGGGGGGCGGAGACCGGGGAGCTGTTTTTT.

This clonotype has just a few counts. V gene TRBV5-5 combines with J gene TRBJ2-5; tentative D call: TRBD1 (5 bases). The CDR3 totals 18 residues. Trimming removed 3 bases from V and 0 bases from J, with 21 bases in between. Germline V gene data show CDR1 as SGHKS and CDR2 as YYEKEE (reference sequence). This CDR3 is CASSSPRAMAENQETQYF. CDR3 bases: TGTGCCAGCAGCTCGCCCAGGGCTATGGCAGAAAACCAAGAGACCCAGTACTTC.

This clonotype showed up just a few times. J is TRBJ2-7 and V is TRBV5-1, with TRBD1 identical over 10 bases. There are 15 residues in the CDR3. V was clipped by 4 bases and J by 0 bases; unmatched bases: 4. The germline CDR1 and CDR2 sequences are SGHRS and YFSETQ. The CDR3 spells CASSPGQGVSYEQYF. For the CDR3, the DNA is TGCGCCAGCAGCCCCGGACAGGGGGTCTCCTACGAGCAGTACTTC.

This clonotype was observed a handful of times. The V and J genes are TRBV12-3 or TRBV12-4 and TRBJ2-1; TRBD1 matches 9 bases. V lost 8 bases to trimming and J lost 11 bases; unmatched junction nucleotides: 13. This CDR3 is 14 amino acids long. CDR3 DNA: TGTGCCAGCCCTCTCGGGACAGGGACGTACAAGCAGTTCTTC. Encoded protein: CASPLGTGTYKQFF.

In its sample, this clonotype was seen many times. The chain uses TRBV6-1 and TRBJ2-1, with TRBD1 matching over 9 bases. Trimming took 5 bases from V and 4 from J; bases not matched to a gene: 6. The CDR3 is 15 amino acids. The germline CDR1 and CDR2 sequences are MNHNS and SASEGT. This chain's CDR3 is CASSPGQGLYNEQFF. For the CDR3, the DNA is TGTGCCAGCAGTCCGGGACAGGGTTTGTACAATGAGCAGTTCTTC.

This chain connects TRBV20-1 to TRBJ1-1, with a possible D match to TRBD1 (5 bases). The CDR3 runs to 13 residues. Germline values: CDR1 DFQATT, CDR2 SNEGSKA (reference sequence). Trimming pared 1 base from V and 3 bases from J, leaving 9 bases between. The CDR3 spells CSARGGRDTEAFF. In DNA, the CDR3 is TGCAGTGCTAGAGGGGGCAGGGACACTGAAGCTTTCTTT.

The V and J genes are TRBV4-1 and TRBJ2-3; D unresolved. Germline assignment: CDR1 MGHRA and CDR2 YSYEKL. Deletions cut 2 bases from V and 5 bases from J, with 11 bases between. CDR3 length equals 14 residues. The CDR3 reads CASSQFSTQDTQYF. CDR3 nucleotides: TGCGCCAGCAGCCAATTCAGTACCCAAGATACGCAGTATTTT.